This T cell receptor beta chain was sequenced in a study of identical twins. Study-wide points: Carriage of fewer insertions was seen in abundant cord blood beta clonotypes, whereas memory repertoires showed none.

TCRdb re-called the 5' RACE reads with MiXCR, one entry per CDR3 protein. The sample carries 500,000 to 650,000 distinct CDR3 sequences, approximately 20% recorded once. Concerning this clonotype itself: Its target is unknown.

This CDR3 comprises 19 residues. The junction had 16 bases not matched to a gene; V was cut back by 2 bases and J by 8 bases. Germline V gene lookup returns CDR1 MNHEY and CDR2 SVGAGI. These same data were also listed under a study on yellow fever vaccine responses in identical twins. From that paper: Convergence reportedly seemed to mark part of the twins' vaccine T cell response, with personalization marking the rest.

The specimen was CD4+ T cells sorted from blood. The source is a woman younger than 30 in good health. V gene TRBV6-5 combines with J gene TRBJ2-1; 12 bases match TRBD2. DNA of the CDR3: TGTGCCAGCAGTTACGGGACGCTAAAGACTAGCGGGAGAGGGGATGAGCAGTTCTTC. Translating gives CASSYGTLKTSGRGDEQFF.